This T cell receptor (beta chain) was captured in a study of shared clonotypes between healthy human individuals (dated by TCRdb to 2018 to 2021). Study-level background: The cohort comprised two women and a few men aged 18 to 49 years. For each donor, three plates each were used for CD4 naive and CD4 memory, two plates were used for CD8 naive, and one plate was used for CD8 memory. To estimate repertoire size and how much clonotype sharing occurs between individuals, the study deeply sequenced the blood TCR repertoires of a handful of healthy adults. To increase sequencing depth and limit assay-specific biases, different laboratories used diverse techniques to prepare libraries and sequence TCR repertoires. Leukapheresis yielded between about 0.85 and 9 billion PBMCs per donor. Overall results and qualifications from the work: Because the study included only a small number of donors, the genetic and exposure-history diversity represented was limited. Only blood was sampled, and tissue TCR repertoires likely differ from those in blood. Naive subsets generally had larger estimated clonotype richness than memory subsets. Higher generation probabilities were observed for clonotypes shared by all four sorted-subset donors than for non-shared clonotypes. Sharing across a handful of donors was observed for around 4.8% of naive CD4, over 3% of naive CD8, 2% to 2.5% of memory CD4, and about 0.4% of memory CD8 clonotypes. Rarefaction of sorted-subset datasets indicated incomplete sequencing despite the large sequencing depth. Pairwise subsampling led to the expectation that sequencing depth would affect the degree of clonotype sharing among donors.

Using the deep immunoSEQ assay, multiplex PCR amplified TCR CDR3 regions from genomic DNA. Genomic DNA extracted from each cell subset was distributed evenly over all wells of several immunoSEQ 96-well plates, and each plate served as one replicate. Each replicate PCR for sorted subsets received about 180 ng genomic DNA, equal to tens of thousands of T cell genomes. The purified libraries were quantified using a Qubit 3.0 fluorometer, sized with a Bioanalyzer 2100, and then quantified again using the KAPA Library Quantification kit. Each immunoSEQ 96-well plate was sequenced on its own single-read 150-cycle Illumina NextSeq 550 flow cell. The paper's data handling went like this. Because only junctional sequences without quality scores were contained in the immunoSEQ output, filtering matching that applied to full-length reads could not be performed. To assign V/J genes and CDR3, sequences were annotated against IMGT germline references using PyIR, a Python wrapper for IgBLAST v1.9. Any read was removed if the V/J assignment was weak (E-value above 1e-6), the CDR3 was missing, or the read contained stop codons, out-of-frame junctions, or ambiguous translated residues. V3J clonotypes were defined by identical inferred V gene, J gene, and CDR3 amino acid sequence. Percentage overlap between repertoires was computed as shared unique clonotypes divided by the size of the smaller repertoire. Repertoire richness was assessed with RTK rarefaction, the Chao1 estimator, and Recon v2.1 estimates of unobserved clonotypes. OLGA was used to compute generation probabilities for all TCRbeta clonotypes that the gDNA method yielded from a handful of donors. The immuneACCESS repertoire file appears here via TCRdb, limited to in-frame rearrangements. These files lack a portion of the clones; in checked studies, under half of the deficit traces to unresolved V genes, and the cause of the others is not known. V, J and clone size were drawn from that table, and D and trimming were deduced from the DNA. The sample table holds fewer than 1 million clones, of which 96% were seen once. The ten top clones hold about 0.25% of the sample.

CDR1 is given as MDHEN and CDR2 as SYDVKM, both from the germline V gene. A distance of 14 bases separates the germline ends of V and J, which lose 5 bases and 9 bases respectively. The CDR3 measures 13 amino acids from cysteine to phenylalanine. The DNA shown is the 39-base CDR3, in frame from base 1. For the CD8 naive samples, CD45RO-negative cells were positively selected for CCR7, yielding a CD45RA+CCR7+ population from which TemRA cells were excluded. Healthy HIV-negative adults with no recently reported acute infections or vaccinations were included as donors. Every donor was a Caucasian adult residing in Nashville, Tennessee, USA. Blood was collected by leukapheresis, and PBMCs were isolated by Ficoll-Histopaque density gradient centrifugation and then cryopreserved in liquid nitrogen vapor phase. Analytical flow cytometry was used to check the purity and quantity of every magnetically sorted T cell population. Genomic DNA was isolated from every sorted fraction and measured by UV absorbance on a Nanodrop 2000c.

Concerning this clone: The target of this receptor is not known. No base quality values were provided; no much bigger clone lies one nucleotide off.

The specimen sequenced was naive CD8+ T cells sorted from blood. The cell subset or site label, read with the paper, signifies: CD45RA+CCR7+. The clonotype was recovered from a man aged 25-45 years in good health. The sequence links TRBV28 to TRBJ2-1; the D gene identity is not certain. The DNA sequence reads TGTGCCAGCAGTGTATCATTAACTATTGAGCAGTTCTTC. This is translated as CASSVSLTIEQFF.